This T cell receptor (beta chain) appears in the sequencing data of a study of blood T cell repertoires in COVID-19. Turning to the study itself: PBMCs, B-cell-depleted T cells, or T cells were the source of the cDNA or gDNA that made up the material.

V shed 6 bases and J 2 bases; nucleotides not matched to a gene: 1. The germline CDR1 and CDR2 sequences are LNHDA and SQIVND (reference sequence). The CDR3 loop spans 13 amino acids. Original handling: For nucleated cells, counts were estimated from reference gene primer amplification. Sequencing used immunoSEQ multiplex PCR; TCRdb keeps in-frame clones, though not all of them. V and J calls and clone size are copied from that table; D and trimming were computed from the DNA. Of roughly 100,000 clones in the sample, 89% were seen once. The TCR comes from an older woman with acute or convalescent COVID-19. Source material: peripheral blood. The V call is TRBV19, the J call TRBJ1-1; the match to TRBD1 covers 9 bases. CDR3 sequence reads: CASRDRGNTEAFF. CDR3 in DNA: TGTGCCAGTAGGGACAGGGGTAACACTGAAGCTTTCTTT.